The clone carrying this TCR beta chain is labeled medium-sized. Its antigen is not identified. Unmatched junction bases numbered 6, after V lost 3 bases and J lost 10 bases. Germline V gene lookup returns CDR1 MGHRA and CDR2 YSYEKL. There are 15 residues in the CDR3. Study-level results: In terms of TCR gene usage, tumor memory CD4+ T cells clustered together with blood and lymph node memory CD4+ cells, as well as with lymph node naive CD4+ cells.

TCRdb reprocessed the 5' RACE reads via MiXCR and lists one record per CDR3 protein. Of about 8,600 distinct CDR3 sequences listed, more than 15% are singletons. CD4+CD45RO+CD25- cells were isolated as memory CD4+ T cells. The chain joins TRBV4-1 to TRBJ1-6; TRBD1 agrees at 10 bases. The sequence was collected from a female donor with breast cancer. The sample comprised memory CD4+ T cells sorted from blood. Subset of the sample: memory CD4+ T cells, CD4+CD45RO+CD25-. CDR3 bases: TGCGCCAGCAGCCAGGGACAGGGGAGGAAATCACCCCTCCACTTT. Translation: CASSQGQGRKSPLHF.